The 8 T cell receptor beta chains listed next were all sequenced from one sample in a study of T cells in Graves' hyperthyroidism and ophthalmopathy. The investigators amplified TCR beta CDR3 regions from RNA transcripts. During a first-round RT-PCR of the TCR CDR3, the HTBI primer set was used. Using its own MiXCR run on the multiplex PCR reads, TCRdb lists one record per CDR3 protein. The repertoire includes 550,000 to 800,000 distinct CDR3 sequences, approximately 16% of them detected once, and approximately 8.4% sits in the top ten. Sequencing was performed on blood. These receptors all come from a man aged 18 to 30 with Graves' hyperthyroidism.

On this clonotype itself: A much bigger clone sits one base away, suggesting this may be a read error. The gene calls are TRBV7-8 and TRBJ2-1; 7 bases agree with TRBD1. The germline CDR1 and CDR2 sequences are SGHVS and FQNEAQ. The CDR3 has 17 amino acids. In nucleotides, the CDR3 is TGTGCCAGCAGCTTAGAGCACAGGGGCTTCTCCGACAATGAGCAGTTCTTC. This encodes CASSLEHRGFSDNEQFF.

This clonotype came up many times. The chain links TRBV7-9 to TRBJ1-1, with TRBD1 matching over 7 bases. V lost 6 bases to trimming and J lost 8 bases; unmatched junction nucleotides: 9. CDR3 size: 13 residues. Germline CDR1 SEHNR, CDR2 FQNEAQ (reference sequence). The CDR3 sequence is CASSPGTAQEAFF. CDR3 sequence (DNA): TGTGCCAGCAGTCCTGGGACAGCCCAAGAAGCTTTCTTT.

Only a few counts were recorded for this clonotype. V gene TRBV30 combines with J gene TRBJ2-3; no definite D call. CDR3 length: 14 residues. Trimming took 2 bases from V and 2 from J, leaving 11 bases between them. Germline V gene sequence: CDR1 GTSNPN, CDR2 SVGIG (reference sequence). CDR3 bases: TGTGCCTGGAGTCTAGGTCTAACCACAGATACGCAGTATTTT. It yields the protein CAWSLGLTTDTQYF.

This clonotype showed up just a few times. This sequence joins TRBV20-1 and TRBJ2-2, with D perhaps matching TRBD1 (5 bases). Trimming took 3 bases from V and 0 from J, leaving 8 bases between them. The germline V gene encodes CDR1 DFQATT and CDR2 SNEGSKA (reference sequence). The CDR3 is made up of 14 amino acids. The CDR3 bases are TGCAGTGCTAGTAGGACAACGAACACCGGGGAGCTGTTTTTT. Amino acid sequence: CSASRTTNTGELFF.

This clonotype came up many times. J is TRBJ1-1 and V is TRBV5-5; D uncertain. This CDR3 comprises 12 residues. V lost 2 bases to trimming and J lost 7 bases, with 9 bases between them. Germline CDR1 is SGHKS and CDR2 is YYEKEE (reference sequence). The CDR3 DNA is TGTGCCAGCAGCTTTCCCTATAGTGAAGCTTTCTTT. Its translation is CASSFPYSEAFF.

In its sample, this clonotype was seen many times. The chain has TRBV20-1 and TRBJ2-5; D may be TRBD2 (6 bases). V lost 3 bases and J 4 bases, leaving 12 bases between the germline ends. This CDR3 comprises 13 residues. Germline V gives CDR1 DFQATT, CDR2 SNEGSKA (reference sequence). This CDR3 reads CSASPGGSETQYF. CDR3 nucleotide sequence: TGCAGTGCTAGCCCCGGGGGATCAGAGACCCAGTACTTC.

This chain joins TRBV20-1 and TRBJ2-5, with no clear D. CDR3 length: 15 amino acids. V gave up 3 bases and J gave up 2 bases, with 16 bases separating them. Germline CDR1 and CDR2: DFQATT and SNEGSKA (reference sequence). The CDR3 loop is CSARTRPTSQETQYF. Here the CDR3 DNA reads TGCAGTGCTAGGACCCGACCCACATCACAAGAGACCCAGTACTTC.

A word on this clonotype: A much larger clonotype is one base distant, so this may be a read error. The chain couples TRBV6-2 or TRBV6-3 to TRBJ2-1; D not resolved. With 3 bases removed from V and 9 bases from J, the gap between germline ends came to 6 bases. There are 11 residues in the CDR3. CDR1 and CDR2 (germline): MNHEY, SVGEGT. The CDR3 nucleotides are TGTGCCAGCAGTTATGCTCTTGAGCAGTTCTTC. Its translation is CASSYALEQFF.